Presented here are 15 T cell receptor beta chains from one specimen sequenced in a study of control samples from healthy donors and cancer patients. Sequencing used immunoSEQ multiplex PCR; TCRdb keeps in-frame clones, though not all of them. The data show about 130,000 clones, nearly 90% seen once. Sequencing was performed on blood. Receptors originate from a man aged 50-59 years in good health.

This sequence joins TRBV7-3 and TRBJ2-1; the match to TRBD1 covers 8 bases. V trimming: 5 bases; J trimming: 9 bases; junction bases outside the gene matches: 3. The CDR3 is 12 amino acids. CDR1 is SGHTA, CDR2 FQGTGA, per germline. The CDR3: CASSPDRGEQFF. As DNA, the CDR3 is TGTGCCAGCAGCCCTGACAGGGGTGAGCAGTTCTTC.

The V and J genes are TRBV5-1 and TRBJ2-5; D may be TRBD2 (6 bases). Per germline, CDR1 SGHRS and CDR2 YFSETQ. The CDR3 has 13 amino acids. V shed 7 bases and J shed 3 bases, with 13 bases lying between them. CDR3 loop: CASSGGAEETQYF. CDR3 in DNA: TGCGCCAGCTCCGGCGGGGCGGAAGAGACCCAGTACTTC.

V is TRBV27 and J is TRBJ2-7, with 7 bases aligning to TRBD1. The ends lost 8 bases at V and 2 bases at J; junction bases unmatched: 3. Germline values: CDR1 MNHEY, CDR2 SMNVEV (reference sequence). CDR3 length equals 12 residues. CDR3 sequence (DNA): TGTGCCAGCGGACAGGTTGCCTACGAGCAGTACTTC. It translates to CASGQVAYEQYF.

This clone showed up just once. This chain uses TRBV6-5 with TRBJ1-6, with 9 bases lining up with TRBD1. The CDR3 runs 14 residues. CDR1 is MNHEY, CDR2 SVGAGI, per germline. J gave up 9 bases and V 6 bases, and 6 bases lay outside the gene matches. This chain's CDR3 is CASRPGQGISPLHF. The DNA for the CDR3 is TGTGCCAGCAGGCCGGGACAGGGTATTTCACCCCTCCACTTT.

The chain has TRBV18 and TRBJ2-2; 9 bases fit TRBD1. This CDR3 is 16 amino acids long. Germline values: CDR1 KGHSH, CDR2 LQKENI. V lost 4 bases to trimming and J lost 2 bases; unmatched junction nucleotides: 5. In DNA form, the CDR3 reads TGTGCCAGCTCACTTACAGGGGGCTATAACACCGGGGAGCTGTTTTTT. Translating gives CASSLTGGYNTGELFF.

V gene TRBV30 combines with J gene TRBJ1-2; no reliable D call. The CDR3 is 11 residues long. V dropped 3 bases and J dropped 7 bases, with 9 bases sitting between them. Looked up from germline, CDR1 is GTSNPN and CDR2 is SVGIG (reference sequence). The CDR3 sequence is CAWSGPAGYTF. The CDR3 DNA sequence: TGTGCCTGGAGCGGGCCGGCTGGCTACACCTTC.

The chain uses TRBV2 and TRBJ1-2, with TRBD1 matching over 8 bases. Trimming took 6 bases from V and 5 from J; bases not matched to a gene: 11. There are 15 residues in the CDR3. CDR1 and CDR2 from the germline V gene are SNHLY and FYNNEI. Here the CDR3 reads CASRPTGALLYGYTF. CDR3 nucleotide sequence: TGTGCCAGCAGGCCGACAGGGGCCCTCTTATATGGCTACACCTTC.

V and J are TRBV11-3 and TRBJ2-1, with D tentatively TRBD1 (6 bases). CDR3 length equals 15 residues. The germline CDR1 and CDR2 sequences are SGHNT and YENEEA. V was trimmed by 4 bases and J by 0 bases, leaving 10 bases between them. CDR3 loop: CASSSGQRSYNEQFF. DNA for the CDR3: TGTGCCAGCAGCTCCGGACAGCGCTCCTACAATGAGCAGTTCTTC.

The CDR3 loop reads CASSYLSTEAFF. The CDR3, as DNA: TGTGCCAGCAGTTACCTATCCACTGAAGCTTTCTTT. The V call is TRBV6-2 or TRBV6-3, the J call TRBJ1-1; D is uncertain. CDR3 length equals 12 residues. V was clipped by 2 bases and J by 4 bases, with 5 bases between them. Germline assignment: CDR1 MNHEY and CDR2 SVGEGT.

V usage is TRBV24-1 and J usage is TRBJ2-2, with TRBD2 matching 8 bases. The CDR3 has 17 amino acids. After removal of 1 base from V and 0 bases from J, the junction contained 3 bases not matched to a gene. The V gene's germline CDR1 is KGHDR and CDR2 SFDVKD. CDR3 sequence reads: CATSDFTGGANTGELFF. As DNA, the CDR3 is TGTGCCACCAGTGATTTCACGGGGGGGGCGAACACCGGGGAGCTGTTTTTT.

This clone has just a few counts. J is TRBJ1-3 and V is TRBV6-8, with D possibly being TRBD1 (5 bases). V was pared by 7 bases and J by 1 base, with 20 bases between. This CDR3 is 17 amino acids long. The germline V gene has CDR1 MNHGY and CDR2 SAAAGT. CDR3 loop: CASKGRSAPTSGNTIYF. In nucleotides, the CDR3 is TGTGCCAGCAAGGGGCGTTCCGCCCCTACGTCTGGAAACACCATATATTTT.

The chain is built from TRBV5-4 and TRBJ2-3, with 7 bases lining up with TRBD1. V trimming: 4 bases; J trimming: 0 bases; junction bases outside the gene matches: 8. Germline loops: CDR1 SGHNT, CDR2 YYREEE (reference sequence). This CDR3 contains 16 residues. The CDR3 DNA follows: TGTGCCAGCAGCCCAACCGGGACAGCTAGCACAGATACGCAGTATTTT. Translation: CASSPTGTASTDTQYF.

The chain links TRBV10-3 to TRBJ2-3; D is unclear. Germline values: CDR1 ENHRY, CDR2 SYGVKD. The CDR3 loop spans 12 amino acids. Trimming cost V 1 base and J 6 bases, with 5 bases left between them. The CDR3 DNA reads as TGTGCCATCAGTGAGTTACTGGATACGCAGTATTTT. Encoded protein: CAISELLDTQYF.

The V call is TRBV6-5, the J call TRBJ2-1; 7 positions match TRBD2. V lost 6 bases and J lost 5; bases outside the gene matches: 10. The CDR3 contains 15 residues. CDR1 is MNHEY, CDR2 SVGAGI, per germline. CDR3 sequence: CASRRLADTNNEQFF. The CDR3 DNA follows: TGTGCCAGCAGGAGGCTAGCGGACACCAACAATGAGCAGTTCTTC.

The chain has TRBV7-9 and TRBJ2-3; no clear D gene. CDR1 is SEHNR, CDR2 FQNEAQ, per germline (reference sequence). CDR3 length equals 13 residues. V lost 7 bases and J lost 5, with 13 bases in between. CDR3 coding DNA: TGTGCCAGCACCCGCCCGACCAAAGATACGCAGTATTTT. Its translation: CASTRPTKDTQYF.